The 17 T cell receptor beta chains below were found in one sample sequenced in a study of shared clonotypes between healthy human individuals. The table came from immunoSEQ multiplex PCR; TCRdb's copy has only in-frame clones and leaves some out. The sample carries 230,000 or so clones, 60% to 80% recorded once. Sequenced input: memory CD4+ T cells sorted from blood. Described subset: CD45RA-negative fraction. The receptor source for this set is a man under 40 in good health.

The chain joins TRBV2 to TRBJ2-7; D possibly corresponds to TRBD1 (5 bases). This CDR3 comprises 15 residues. The V gene lost 4 bases and the J gene lost 3 bases, with 16 bases spanning the gap. Germline CDR1 SNHLY, CDR2 FYNNEI. The CDR3 here is CASSAGQGRYYEQYF. The CDR3 nucleotides are TGTGCCAGCAGTGCTGGGCAGGGTAGATACTACGAGCAGTACTTC.

The chain has TRBV2 and TRBJ2-5; the match to TRBD2 covers 13 bases. The CDR3 covers 18 residues. Germline CDR1 SNHLY, CDR2 FYNNEI. With V trimmed by 5 bases and J by 4 bases, 13 bases remained unmatched. CDR3 residues: CASSPPTGLAGDLETQYF. In DNA form, the CDR3 reads TGTGCCAGCAGTCCACCCACTGGACTAGCGGGAGATTTAGAGACCCAGTACTTC.

The count of this clone is one. The gene calls are TRBV11-2 and TRBJ2-5, with a weak D call TRBD1 (6 bases). Trimming removed 5 bases from V and 5 bases from J, with 27 bases in between. The CDR3 is 18 residues long. Germline-derived CDR1 and CDR2 are SGHAT and FQNNGV. The CDR3 region has the DNA TGTGCCAGCAGCCCAGGGATGGGCAGGGGCGTCGGAGTTGAGACCCAGTACTTC. Translation gives CASSPGMGRGVGVETQYF.

This clone was detected once. The chain recombines TRBV4-3 with TRBJ2-4; D is unclear. The CDR3 runs to 15 residues. V was cut by 3 bases and J by 1 base, with 10 bases left in between. CDR1 is LGHNA and CDR2 is YSLEER in the germline V gene. The CDR3 region has the DNA TGCGCCAGCAGCCAGGGCCCGGCGGCCAAAAACATTCAGTACTTC. It is translated as CASSQGPAAKNIQYF.

This clone was counted ten times or more. The chain recombines TRBV5-6 with TRBJ2-1, with 9 bases matching TRBD2. Looked up from germline, CDR1 is SGHDT and CDR2 is YYEEEE. The V gene end was trimmed by 4 bases and the J gene end by 8 bases; junction bases not matched to a gene: 7. The CDR3 extends over 14 amino acids. The CDR3 sequence: CASSVPSGIYEQFF. Written as DNA, the CDR3 is TGTGCCAGCAGCGTCCCTAGCGGGATCTATGAGCAGTTCTTC.

In this sample, this clone turned up a few times. This rearrangement joins TRBV29-1 to TRBJ2-3; D is possibly TRBD1 or TRBD2 (5 bases each). The CDR3 covers 12 residues. The V gene lost 3 bases and the J gene lost 4 bases, with 8 bases spanning the gap. CDR1 SQVTM and CDR2 ANQGSEA come from the germline V gene. CDR3 coding DNA: TGCAGCGTTGATCAGGGACCAGATACGCAGTATTTT. This encodes CSVDQGPDTQYF.

This clone was observed a handful of times. This sequence joins TRBV18 and TRBJ2-7; TRBD2 agrees at 7 bases. Germline CDR1 KGHSH, CDR2 LQKENI. This CDR3 region has 15 residues. V was clipped by 1 base and J by 2 bases; unmatched bases: 5. The CDR3 here is CASSPQGRGTYEQYF. CDR3 DNA sequence: TGTGCCAGCTCACCACAGGGGCGGGGGACCTACGAGCAGTACTTC.

The DNA of the CDR3 is TGTGCCACCAGCAGGACCCGGGACGGTGTTAGCAATCAGCCCCAGCATTTT. Residues: CATSRTRDGVSNQPQHF. The rearrangement links TRBV15 to TRBJ1-5; tentatively, D is TRBD1 (5 bases). V lost 3 bases and J lost 0, with 15 bases in between. CDR1 and CDR2 (germline): LNHNV, YYDKDF (reference sequence). The CDR3 runs 17 residues.

V is TRBV29-1 and J is TRBJ2-3; D not resolved. The CDR3 is made up of 12 amino acids. CDR1 and CDR2 from the germline V gene are SQVTM and ANQGSEA. V gave up 4 bases and J gave up 4 bases, with 9 bases separating them. CDR3 DNA: TGCAGCGTTGGAGGCTCCTCAGATACGCAGTATTTT. Encoded protein: CSVGGSSDTQYF.

This rearrangement joins TRBV18 to TRBJ1-2; 7 positions match TRBD1. The junction had 2 bases not matched to a gene; V was cut back by 2 bases and J by 5 bases. CDR1 is KGHSH and CDR2 is LQKENI in the germline V gene. This CDR3 is built from 13 residues. CDR3 bases: TGTGCCAGCTCACCAGACAGGGAATATGGCTACACCTTC. Translating it yields CASSPDREYGYTF. Together with reference TRBV18 and TRBJ1-2, the CDR3 gives the full variable domain: NAGVMQNPRHLVRRRGQEARLRCSPMKGHSHVYWYRQLPEEGLKFMVYLQKENIIDESGMPKERFSAEFPKEGPSILRIQQVVRGDSAAYFCASSPDREYGYTFGSGTRLTVV.

The J gene is TRBJ1-1, the V gene TRBV7-9; D is perhaps TRBD1 (5 bases). V was cut by 2 bases and J by 5 bases, with 9 bases left in between. Germline loops: CDR1 SEHNR, CDR2 FQNEAQ (reference sequence). This CDR3 contains 13 residues. The CDR3 sequence is CASSLLGDTEAFF. CDR3 in DNA: TGTGCCAGCAGCTTATTAGGGGATACTGAAGCTTTCTTT.

The chain carries TRBV5-4 and TRBJ2-7, with D perhaps matching TRBD1 (7 bases). The V gene's germline CDR1 is SGHNT and CDR2 YYREEE (reference sequence). The CDR3 has 15 amino acids. V lost 4 bases, J lost 0 bases, and 14 bases lay in between. CDR3 sequence reads: CASSPWGDSSYEQYF. In DNA, the CDR3 is TGTGCCAGCAGCCCTTGGGGGGACAGCTCCTACGAGCAGTACTTC.

This chain joins TRBV28 and TRBJ2-7; 7 nucleotides match TRBD2. The V and J ends lost 2 bases and 5 bases, in that order; junction bases with no gene match: 3. The CDR3 contains 13 residues. Germline V gene sequence: CDR1 MDHEN, CDR2 SYDVKM. CDR3 nucleotide sequence: TGTGCCAGCAGTTTAGGAGCGGGGCACGAGCAGTACTTC. This sequence encodes CASSLGAGHEQYF.

The V and J genes are TRBV7-3 and TRBJ1-2, with D possibly TRBD1 on 5 matching bases. This CDR3 spans 17 amino acids. Germline values: CDR1 SGHTA, CDR2 FQGTGA. Trimming shortened V by 2 bases and J by 9 bases, and 25 bases separated the two germline ends. The CDR3 region has the DNA TGTGCCAGCAGCTTAGAGACTTGGCGGAAAGGGGCGCAAAGCTACACCTTC. Translating gives CASSLETWRKGAQSYTF. The entire variable domain, with the rest obtained from reference TRBV7-3 and TRBJ1-2, is as follows: GAGVSQTPSNKVTEKGKYVELRCDPISGHTALYWYRQSLGQGPEFLIYFQGTGAADDSGLPNDRFFAVRPEGSVSTLKIQRTERGDSAVYLCASSLETWRKGAQSYTFGSGTRLTVV.

The rearrangement links TRBV29-1 to TRBJ2-3; the match to TRBD1 covers 7 bases. Trimming took 7 bases from V and 2 from J; bases not matched to a gene: 9. The CDR3 loop spans 14 amino acids. Per germline, CDR1 SQVTM and CDR2 ANQGSEA. CDR3 sequence reads: CSGRDRASTDTQYF. The DNA of the CDR3 is TGCAGCGGTAGAGACAGGGCTTCCACAGATACGCAGTATTTT.

V usage is TRBV7-6 and J usage is TRBJ2-5, with TRBD1 matching over 11 bases. With V trimmed by 5 bases and J by 2 bases, 7 bases remained unmatched. Per germline, CDR1 SGHVS and CDR2 FNYEAQ. The CDR3 length is 16 residues. The CDR3 spells CASSAGQGAQQETQYF. CDR3 sequence (DNA): TGTGCCAGCAGCGCCGGACAGGGGGCCCAACAAGAGACCCAGTACTTC.

In this sample, this clone turned up once. The chain employs TRBV5-1 and TRBJ2-1; 11 positions match TRBD2. J lost 3 bases, V lost 1 base, and 6 bases had no gene match. The germline CDR1 and CDR2 sequences are SGHRS and YFSETQ. This CDR3 has 17 amino acids. The CDR3 DNA is TGCGCCAGCAGCTTGTCTGCTACTAGCGGGAGCTACAATGAGCAGTTCTTC. Residues: CASSLSATSGSYNEQFF.